The 5 T cell receptor beta chains reported below all come from one sample, sequenced in a study of cytomegalovirus exposure and HLA in healthy donors. 60 Vbeta and 13 Jbeta primers were used in PCR. Method: immunoSEQ multiplex PCR; TCRdb's copy keeps in-frame clones and lacks some. The sample consists of about 55,000 clones, 70% to 85% of them appearing once. Material for sequencing was PBMCs. These receptors were obtained from a man aged 30 to 45 in good health and CMV-seronegative.

The chain combines TRBV5-1 with TRBJ1-1; 7 bases align to TRBD1. J gave up 0 bases and V 5 bases, and 4 bases lay outside the gene matches. The germline V gene encodes CDR1 SGHRS and CDR2 YFSETQ. The CDR3 length is 14 residues. In DNA, the CDR3 is TGCGCCAGCAGGACAGGGCTCATGAACACTGAAGCTTTCTTT. It codes for CASRTGLMNTEAFF.

The V and J genes are TRBV7-2 and TRBJ2-7, with D possibly TRBD1 on 5 matching bases. Germline CDR1 SGHTA, CDR2 FQGNSA. The V gene lost 2 bases and the J gene lost 2 bases, with 7 bases spanning the gap. This CDR3 has 13 amino acids. This chain's CDR3 is CASSLKGTYEQYF. In DNA, the CDR3 is TGTGCCAGCAGCTTAAAGGGGACCTACGAGCAGTACTTC.

This rearrangement joins TRBV13 to TRBJ2-7; a weak D match, TRBD1 (5 bases). V dropped 0 bases and J dropped 0 bases, with 15 bases sitting between them. CDR3 length equals 17 residues. From germline, CDR1 is PRHDT and CDR2 FYEKMQ (reference sequence). For the CDR3, the DNA is TGTGCCAGCAGCTTAGGTGACAGACTCAAGAGCTCCTACGAGCAGTACTTC. It yields the protein CASSLGDRLKSSYEQYF.

This sequence joins TRBV7-2 and TRBJ2-6; TRBD1 matches 12 bases. Germline CDR1 is SGHTA and CDR2 is FQGNSA. V gave up 1 base and J gave up 4 bases; unmatched junction bases: 8. This CDR3 is built from 19 residues. The CDR3 region has the DNA TGTGCCAGCAGCTTAGGGTGGGGACAGGGGGCAGGCGGGGCCAACGTCCTGACTTTC. Amino acid sequence: CASSLGWGQGAGGANVLTF.

Only one count was recorded for this clone. Other DNA sequences in the same sample also yield this CDR3. The genes are TRBV30 and TRBJ1-4; the match to TRBD1 covers 11 bases. This CDR3 spans 15 amino acids. The J segment lost 6 bases and the V segment lost 3 bases, leaving 6 bases of the junction unmatched. Germline V gene data show CDR1 as GTSNPN and CDR2 as SVGIG (reference sequence). CDR3 nucleotides: TGTGCCTGGAGCGAGGGGACAGGGGGGTATGAAAAACTGTTTTTT. Its protein product is CAWSEGTGGYEKLFF.